One sample yielded the 2 T cell receptor beta chains listed below, sequenced in a study of vaccination effects on CD4 cells after COVID-19. Their antigens are not known. ViraFEST expansion of antigen-specific CD4+ T cells with viral peptide pools preceded sequencing. Following 10 days of culture, CD4+ T cells were isolated. Prior SARS-CoV-2 infection was absent in the vaccine recipients, as shown by negative nucleocapsid antibodies. The method was immunoSEQ multiplex PCR; TCRdb's version includes in-frame clones alone and lacks a portion of them. The table has roughly 42,000 clones, roughly 70% seen once. Sequencing used CD4+ T cells from PBMCs cultured with HCoV-OC43 spike peptides, obtained before COVID-19 vaccination. The subset is: HCoV-OC43 spike overlapping peptide pool stimulation. These receptors were collected from a human donor who received a COVID-19 vaccine.

This clone has a single count. The J gene is TRBJ1-2, the V gene TRBV10-3; D possibly corresponds to TRBD1 (6 bases). The V end was cut by 0 bases, the J end by 8 bases, with 16 bases between. There are 15 residues in the CDR3. Germline lookup yields CDR1 ENHRY and CDR2 SYGVKD. CDR3 sequence (DNA): TGTGCCATCAGTGAGTCGAATCAGGGGAAAAGGGGCTACACCTTC. Translating it yields CAISESNQGKRGYTF.

The chain links TRBV18 to TRBJ1-1; possibly TRBD1 for D (5 bases). Germline V gene lookup returns CDR1 KGHSH and CDR2 LQKENI. V lost 0 bases and J 4 bases, leaving 12 bases between the germline ends. The CDR3 has 15 residues. CDR3 protein: CASSPPAGRGTEAFF. CDR3 in DNA: TGTGCCAGCTCACCACCGGCCGGTAGGGGCACTGAAGCTTTCTTT.